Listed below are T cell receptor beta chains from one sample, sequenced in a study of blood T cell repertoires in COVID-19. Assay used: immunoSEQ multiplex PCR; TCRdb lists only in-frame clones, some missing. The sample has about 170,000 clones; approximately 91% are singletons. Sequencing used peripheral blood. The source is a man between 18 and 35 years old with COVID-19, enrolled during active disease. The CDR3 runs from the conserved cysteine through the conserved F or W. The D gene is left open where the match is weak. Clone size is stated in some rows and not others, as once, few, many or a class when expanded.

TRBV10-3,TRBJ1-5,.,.,TGTGCCATCAGTGGCGCTAGCAATCAGCCCCAGCATTTT,CAISGASNQPQHF
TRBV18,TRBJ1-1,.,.,TGTGCCAGCTCACCCACCGACAGACTGAACACTGAAGCTTTCTTT,CASSPTDRLNTEAFF
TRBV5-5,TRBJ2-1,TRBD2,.,TGTGCCAGCAGCGGTCCCGGGACTAGCGGGAGCTATGAGCAGTTCTTC,CASSGPGTSGSYEQFF
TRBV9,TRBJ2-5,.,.,TGTGCCAGCAGCGTAGGAAGCGGAGCTCAAGAGACCCAGTACTTC,CASSVGSGAQETQYF
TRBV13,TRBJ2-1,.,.,TGTGCCAGCAGCTTAGGCAGCTACAATGAGCAGTTCTTC,CASSLGSYNEQFF
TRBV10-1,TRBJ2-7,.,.,TGCGCCAGCAGTGAGTATAGTTCGATTACTGGTTACGAGCAGTACTTC,CASSEYSSITGYEQYF
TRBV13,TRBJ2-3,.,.,TGTGCCAGCACCGACTCTTCCTCGTCGAGTAGCAGTACGCAGTATTTT,CASTDSSSSSSSTQYF
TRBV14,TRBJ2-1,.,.,TGTGCCAGCAGCCGGTCAGGCGATGAGCAGTTCTTC,CASSRSGDEQFF
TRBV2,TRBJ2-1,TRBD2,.,TGTGCCAGCCGGACTAGCGGGATTTACAATGAGCAGTTCTTC,CASRTSGIYNEQFF
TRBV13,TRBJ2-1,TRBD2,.,TGTGCCAGCAGCCCCACTACTAGCGGGACCTACAATGAGCAGTTCTTC,CASSPTTSGTYNEQFF
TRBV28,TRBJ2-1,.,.,TGTGCCAGCAGTTTGACAAGCTACAATGAGCAGTTCTTC,CASSLTSYNEQFF
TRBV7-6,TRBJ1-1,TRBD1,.,TGTGCCAGCAGCCCGCTCGACTCGGCAGGGGGCGTGAACACTGAAGCTTTCTTT,CASSPLDSAGGVNTEAFF
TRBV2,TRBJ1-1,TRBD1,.,TGTGCCAGCAGGGGACAGGGGTTTGAAGCTTTCTTT,CASRGQGFEAFF
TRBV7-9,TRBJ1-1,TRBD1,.,TGTGCCAGCAGCTCACGACAGGGGGCGAACACTGAAGCTTTCTTT,CASSSRQGANTEAFF
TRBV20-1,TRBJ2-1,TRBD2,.,TGCAGTGCTAGTGGGGCTAGCGGGAGAGTTTACAATGAGCAGTTCTTC,CSASGASGRVYNEQFF
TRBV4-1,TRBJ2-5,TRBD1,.,TGCGCCAGCAGCCATCCGGGACAGCGAAGAATGGCCCAGTACTTC,CASSHPGQRRMAQYF
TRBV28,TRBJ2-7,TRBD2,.,TGTGCCAGCAGTTTATTGATCCTCCCCCCACTAGCGGGAGGGCCAGCCAGCTCCTACGAGCAGTACTTC,CASSLLILPPLAGGPASSYEQYF
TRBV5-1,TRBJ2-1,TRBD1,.,TGCGCCAGCAGCTTAGAGACAGGGGCGAGCTCCTACAATGAGCAGTTCTTC,CASSLETGASSYNEQFF
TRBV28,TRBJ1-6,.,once,TGTGCCAGCAGTCAAACCCCGACAGCTAATAATTCACCCCTCCACTTT,CASSQTPTANNSPLHF
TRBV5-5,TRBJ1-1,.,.,TGTGCCAGCAGAGGGCAGGGGTCGAACACTGAAGCTTTCTTT,CASRGQGSNTEAFF
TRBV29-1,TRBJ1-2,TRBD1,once,TGCAGCGTCCCGGGACAGGGGAGCTATGGCTACACCTTC,CSVPGQGSYGYTF
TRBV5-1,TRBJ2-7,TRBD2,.,TGCGCCAGCAGCTACGATAGCGGGATGGTCGACGAGCAGTACTTC,CASSYDSGMVDEQYF
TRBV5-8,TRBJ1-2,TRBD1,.,TGTGCCAGCAGCGTGGGGGACAGGGGAAACTATGGCTACACCTTC,CASSVGDRGNYGYTF
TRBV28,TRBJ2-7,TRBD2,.,TGTGCCAGCAGAAGACTAGCGGGCTACGAGCAGTACTTC,CASRRLAGYEQYF
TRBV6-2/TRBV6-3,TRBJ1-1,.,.,TGTGCCAGCAGTTCCGTCGGGACACAGAACACTGAAGCTTTCTTT,CASSSVGTQNTEAFF
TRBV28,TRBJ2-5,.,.,TGTGCCAGTCAGGGCATTAATTACCAAGAGACCCAGTACTTC,CASQGINYQETQYF
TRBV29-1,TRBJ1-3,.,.,TGCAGCGTTGTAGCCCTCTCTGGAAACACCATATATTTT,CSVVALSGNTIYF
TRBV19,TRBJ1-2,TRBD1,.,TGTGCCAGTAGTATTAGTACAGGGGTAGATGGCTACACCTTC,CASSISTGVDGYTF
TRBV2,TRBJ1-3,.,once,TGTGCCAGCAGTGGAGATAGTTCTGGAAACACCATATATTTT,CASSGDSSGNTIYF
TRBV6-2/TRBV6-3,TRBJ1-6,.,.,TGTGCCAGCAGTCACCCAGGGGTGTACTCACCCCTCCACTTT,CASSHPGVYSPLHF
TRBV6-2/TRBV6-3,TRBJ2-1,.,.,TGTGCCAGCAGTTACTCGCGTCTAGTGCATGAGCAGTTCTTC,CASSYSRLVHEQFF
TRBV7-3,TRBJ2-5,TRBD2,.,TGTGCCAGCAGCGACATTAGCGGGAGGGCAGGGACCCAGTACTTC,CASSDISGRAGTQYF
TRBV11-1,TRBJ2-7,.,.,TGTGCCAGCAGCTTAGCCGACATCTCCTACGAGCAGTACTTC,CASSLADISYEQYF
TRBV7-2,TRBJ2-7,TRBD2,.,TGTGCCAGCAGCTCCAAAATGGCGGGAGGTTACTACGAGCAGTACTTC,CASSSKMAGGYYEQYF
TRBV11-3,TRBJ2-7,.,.,TGTGCCAGCAGCTTGGCGGGCCCTTACGAGCAGTACTTC,CASSLAGPYEQYF
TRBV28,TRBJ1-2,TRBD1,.,TGTGCCAGCAGTCTGACAGGGGGCGATGGCTACACCTTC,CASSLTGGDGYTF
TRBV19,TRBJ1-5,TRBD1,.,TGTGCCAGTACGACGGACAGGGGGTCTAATCAGCCCCAGCATTTT,CASTTDRGSNQPQHF
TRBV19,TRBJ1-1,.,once,TGTGCCAGTAATGATGGGTGGAGGACTGAAGCTTTCTTT,CASNDGWRTEAFF
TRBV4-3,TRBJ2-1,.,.,TGCGCCAGCAGCCAGCTGGTTGGGCTAGCTGGCTACAATGAGCAGTTCTTC,CASSQLVGLAGYNEQFF
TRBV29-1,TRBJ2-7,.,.,TGCAGCGTTGGGACAGTCCATTCCTACGAGCAGTACTTC,CSVGTVHSYEQYF
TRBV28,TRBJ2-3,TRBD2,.,TGTGCCAGCAGTTCCCGACAAGCGGGGAGCACAGATACGCAGTATTTT,CASSSRQAGSTDTQYF